Detailed here is one TCR beta chain. In the original workflow: Nucleated cell counts were estimated from reference gene primer amplification. Repertoires were generated with immunoSEQ multiplex PCR, while TCRdb's copy carries only in-frame clones and drops some. V and J calls and clone size come straight from that table; D and trimming were deduced from the DNA. The profile covers more than 200,000 clones, with around nine tenths appearing a single time and around 3.3% taken by the ten largest. Trimming removed 2 bases from V and 7 bases from J, with 10 bases in between. The germline V gene has CDR1 SGHKS and CDR2 YYEKEE (reference sequence). The CDR3 spans 14 residues. The source of the sample is a study of blood T cell repertoires in COVID-19. Across the whole study: The samples span acute and convalescent COVID-19 from the United States, Italy and Spain. The cDNA or gDNA used as material had been derived from T cells, B-cell-depleted T cells, or PBMCs.

Sequenced input: peripheral blood. V usage is TRBV5-5 and J usage is TRBJ1-6; tentative D call: TRBD1 (6 bases). The source of this sequence is a man between 18 and 29 years old with active or convalescent COVID-19. Here the CDR3 DNA reads TGTGCCAGCAGCTTCGGCAGGGGCAATTCACCCCTCCACTTT. Translation gives CASSFGRGNSPLHF.